The T cell receptor (beta chain) described here comes from a study of blood T cell repertoires in COVID-19. Germline lookup yields CDR1 MNHEY and CDR2 SVGEGT. J was trimmed by 6 bases and V by 6 bases; bases with no gene match: 8. The CDR3 is made up of 15 amino acids. Method: immunoSEQ multiplex PCR; TCRdb's copy keeps in-frame clones and lacks some. The sample includes approximately 28,000 clones, 72% of them seen just once. Source material: peripheral blood. The chain carries TRBV6-2 or TRBV6-3 and TRBJ2-2; TRBD2 matches at 9 bases. This TCR was recovered from a boy aged 2 to 9 with active or convalescent COVID-19. In nucleotides, the CDR3 is TGTGCCAGCAGCCCTAGCGGGGCGGTTCCCGGGGAGCTGTTTTTT. It is translated as CASSPSGAVPGELFF.